The clone carrying this T cell receptor (beta chain) came up many times. Its antigen is undetermined. These data are taken from a study of T cells in Graves' hyperthyroidism and ophthalmopathy. Overall study findings and caveats: Median prediction lead before ophthalmopathy onset was 6.5 months with the model. Through a model of 13 V-J features, ophthalmopathy was separated from stable hyperthyroidism.

Calling Graves' hyperthyroidism stable meant ophthalmopathy did not progress within 18 months. RNA transcripts were the template for amplifying TCR beta CDR3 regions. First-round RT-PCR targeting the TCR CDR3 was performed with the HTBI primer set. TCRdb passed the multiplex PCR reads through MiXCR, listing each CDR3 protein once. The sample contains approximately 430,000 distinct CDR3 sequences, approximately 15% of which appear only once. V shed 4 bases and J shed 3 bases, with 10 bases lying between them. The CDR3 runs 13 residues. Germline assignment: CDR1 SEHNR and CDR2 FQNEAQ (reference sequence).

This receptor was taken from a woman between 18 and 29 years old with Graves' hyperthyroidism. This chain uses TRBV7-9 with TRBJ2-7, with a tentative D call TRBD1 (5 bases). The sequenced sample was blood. Here the CDR3 reads CASSSPGNYEQYF. CDR3 DNA: TGTGCCAGCAGCTCCCCAGGGAACTACGAGCAGTACTTC.